This T cell receptor beta chain was observed in a study of a mutant IDH1 vaccine in newly diagnosed glioma (dated by TCRdb to about 2021). For the wider study: Patients were given eight vaccinations, in weeks 1, 3, 5, 7, 11, 15, 19 and 23, which matched visits V03 through V10. Vaccination was initiated 4-6 weeks after radiotherapy alone, or concurrently with temozolomide cycles in the chemotherapy-containing groups. Of the 32 patients who were treated, approximately 60% were male and roughly 40% were female, and the mean age was around 40 years. For exploratory analyses, longitudinal TCRB deep sequencing was carried out in roughly 23 treated patients wherever samples were available. Prior to enrollment, patients had been given standard therapy consisting of radiotherapy alone, temozolomide alone, or radiochemotherapy with temozolomide, with the combination given to most patients. Peripheral blood was collected at six visits: V03 (baseline), V05, V07, V10, V12 and V13.

Remarks on this clone: Its specific antigen is unknown. Nothing much larger sits one base from this clone, and base qualities are not available.

Results the study describes overall, beyond this receptor: Immune responses induced by the vaccine were seen in around 93% of patients across multiple MHC alleles. Changes in the top peripheral T cell clonotypes picked up by TCRB sequencing did not appear to be linked to pseudoprogression. PBMC samples for TCRB deep sequencing were selected based on availability. The authors stated that sample limitations prevented analyses of patient blood samples from being reproduced.

Reading from cysteine to phenylalanine, the CDR3 counts 16 amino acids. Only CDR3 DNA remains: 48 bases, in frame from the first base. Reading the germline V gene (reference sequence) gives CDR1 SGHKS and CDR2 YYEKEE. V loses 2 bases at its end and J loses 4 bases; junction bases beyond the gene matches: 11. Library creation used the immunoSEQ multiplex PCR assay. Following the manufacturer's protocol, the hsTCRB Kit was used to amplify rearranged TCR beta chain sequences. An Illumina MiSeq was used to sequence the TCRB libraries. The paper's processing steps were these. The proprietary platform of the kit vendor was used for demultiplexing, trimming and gene mapping. TCRdb re-hosts the immuneACCESS table, in-frame sequences only. Its copies lack some clones; in the studies checked, an unresolved V gene accounts for under half of them, and the cause for the rest is not known. V and J calls plus clone size are reproduced from that table; the DNA served to infer D and trimming. For this sample there are about 20,000 clones; approximately 82% appear just once. 13% of the sample is in the top ten clones.

According to the study, the label for this sample's time point signals: week 23, last vaccination. Each vaccine dose was 300 ug of a 20-mer mutant IDH1 peptide in Montanide, given subcutaneously with topical imiquimod. Newly diagnosed WHO grade 3 or 4 IDH1-mutant astrocytomas showing loss of nuclear ATRX were present in the donors. The samples were drawn from NOA16, a multicentre, single-arm, open-label phase I trial in Germany that tested a mutant IDH1 peptide vaccine in humans for the first time. Genomic DNA for TCRB sequencing was extracted from EDTA blood using the DNeasy Blood and Tissue Kit. The material sequenced was PBMCs, taken from a glioma patient whose treatment included an IDH1 peptide vaccine. The V and J genes are TRBV5-5 and TRBJ1-2; TRBD1 lines up with 7 middle nucleotides. The origin of this receptor is a man aged 25 to 40 with glioma. Here the CDR3 is given as CASSFSSQGTRYGYTF. The base sequence is TGTGCCAGCAGCTTCTCCTCACAGGGGACACGCTATGGCTACACCTTC.